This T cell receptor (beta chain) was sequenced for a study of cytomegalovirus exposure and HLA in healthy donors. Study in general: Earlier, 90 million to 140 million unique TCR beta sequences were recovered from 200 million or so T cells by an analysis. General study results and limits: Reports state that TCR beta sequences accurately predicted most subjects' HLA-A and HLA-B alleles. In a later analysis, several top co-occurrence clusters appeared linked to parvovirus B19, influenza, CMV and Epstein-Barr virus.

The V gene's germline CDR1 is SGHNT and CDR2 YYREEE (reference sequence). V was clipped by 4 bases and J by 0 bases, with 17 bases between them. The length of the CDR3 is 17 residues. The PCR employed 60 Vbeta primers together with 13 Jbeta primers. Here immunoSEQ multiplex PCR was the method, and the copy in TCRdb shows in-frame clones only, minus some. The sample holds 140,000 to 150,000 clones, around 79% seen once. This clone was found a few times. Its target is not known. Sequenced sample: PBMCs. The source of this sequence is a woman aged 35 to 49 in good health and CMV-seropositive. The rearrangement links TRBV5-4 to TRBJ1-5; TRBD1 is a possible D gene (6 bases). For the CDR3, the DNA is TGTGCCAGCAGCCCGGCGTGGGACACCATTAGCAATCAGCCCCAGCATTTT. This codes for CASSPAWDTISNQPQHF.